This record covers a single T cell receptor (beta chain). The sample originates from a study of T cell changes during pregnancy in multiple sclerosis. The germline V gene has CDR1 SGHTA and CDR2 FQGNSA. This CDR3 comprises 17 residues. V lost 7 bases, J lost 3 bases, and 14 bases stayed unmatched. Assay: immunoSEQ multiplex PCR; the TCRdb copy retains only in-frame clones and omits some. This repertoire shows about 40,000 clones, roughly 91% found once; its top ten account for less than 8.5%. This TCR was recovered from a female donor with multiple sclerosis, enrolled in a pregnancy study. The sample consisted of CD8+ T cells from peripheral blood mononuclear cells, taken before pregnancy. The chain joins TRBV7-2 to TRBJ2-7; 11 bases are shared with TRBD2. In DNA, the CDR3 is TGTGCCAGCACCCCGGCTAGCGGGAGGCCCTTGTTCTACGAGCAGTACTTC. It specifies CASTPASGRPLFYEQYF.